The rows below give T cell receptor beta chains drawn from one sample of a study of CD8+ T cells in alopecia areata. This table comes from immunoSEQ multiplex PCR, and its TCRdb copy is limited to in-frame clones, with some not included. This sample yields about 150,000 clones, of which approximately 87% are seen a single time; about 14% belongs to the top ten. The sample here was CD8+ T cells sorted from blood, taken at week 0. The receptors derive from a human donor with alopecia areata. The CDR3 runs from the conserved cysteine through the conserved F or W. The D gene is left open where the match is weak. Size tells how often a clone was seen (once, few, many) or the class of an expanded clone, and some rows leave it out.

TRBJ2-1,TRBD2,TRBV15,-,TGTGCCACCCTAGCAGCGGGAGGGGCTTACAATGAGCAGTTCTTC,CATLAAGGAYNEQFF
TRBJ2-2,-,TRBV29-1,-,TGCAGCGCCGGAGCTGGGGGGGACAGTTACACCGGGGAGCTGTTTTTT,CSAGAGGDSYTGELFF
TRBJ2-5,TRBD2,TRBV6-5,once,TGTGCCAGCAGCTTGACTAGCGGGAGTCCAGAGACCCAGTACTTC,CASSLTSGSPETQYF
TRBJ1-1,TRBD1,TRBV27,-,TGTGCCAGCAGTTTAGCCGACAGGGGGTTCACTGAAGCTTTCTTT,CASSLADRGFTEAFF
TRBJ2-3,-,TRBV27,-,TGTGCCAGCAGTTCCACCTGGGGGGGGCTAGCAGATACGCAGTATTTT,CASSSTWGGLADTQYF
TRBJ2-6,-,TRBV18,-,TGTGCCAGCTCACCATCCAACGGGGCCAACGTCCTGACTTTC,CASSPSNGANVLTF
TRBJ1-1,TRBD1,TRBV27,-,TGTGCCAGCAGTGTCAGGGGGGAGAATACTGAAGCTTTCTTT,CASSVRGENTEAFF
TRBJ2-1,TRBD2,TRBV2,-,TGTGCCAGCAGTTTTACTAGCGGCTCCTACAATGAGCAGTTCTTC,CASSFTSGSYNEQFF
TRBJ2-1,-,TRBV9,-,TGTGCCAGCAGCGTATCCGGCGACCTCTCCTACAATGAGCAGTTCTTC,CASSVSGDLSYNEQFF
TRBJ2-1,TRBD1,TRBV13,-,TGTGCCAGCAGCCACCCACAGGGGAGCTCCTACAATGAGCAGTTCTTC,CASSHPQGSSYNEQFF
TRBJ2-1,TRBD2,TRBV5-1,-,TGCGCCAGCAGCTACGAAGGACTAGCGGGCTTTGGTTACAATGAGCAGTTCTTC,CASSYEGLAGFGYNEQFF
TRBJ2-1,TRBD2,TRBV19,-,TGTGCCAGTAGTATGCGACTAGCGGGTTTCAATGAGCAGTTCTTC,CASSMRLAGFNEQFF
TRBJ2-1,-,TRBV29-1,-,TGCAGCGTTGAAGATCAACTGTTTGGGCTTCCCAATGAGCAGTTCTTC,CSVEDQLFGLPNEQFF
TRBJ2-7,TRBD1,TRBV9,-,TGTGCCAGCAGCGTAGAAGGGGGCACCTACGAGCAGTACTTC,CASSVEGGTYEQYF
TRBJ2-4,-,TRBV7-9,-,TGTGCCGGGTTGGGACCTCACGAAGACATTCAGTACTTC,CAGLGPHEDIQYF
TRBJ2-3,TRBD2,TRBV7-9,-,TGTGCCAGCAGGTTCTTTAGCGGGAAAGAGGATACGCAGTATTTT,CASRFFSGKEDTQYF
TRBJ2-3,-,TRBV21-1,-,-,CASSKVGAGAQYF
TRBJ2-7,-,TRBV7-9,-,TGTGCCAGCAGCTTGGACTCTTCCTACGAGCAGTACTTC,CASSLDSSYEQYF
TRBJ2-2,-,TRBV7-9,-,TGTGCCAGCAGCTTAGAATCCGGGGAGCTGTTTTTT,CASSLESGELFF
TRBJ2-5,TRBD2,TRBV2,-,TGTGCCAGCAGGGGGACTAGCGGGGTACAAGAGACCCAGTACTTC,CASRGTSGVQETQYF
TRBJ2-7,-,TRBV6-5,-,TGTGCCAGCAGCCTCCACAGTTCCTACGAGCAGTACTTC,CASSLHSSYEQYF
TRBJ2-7,TRBD2,TRBV27,-,TGTGCCAGCAGTCGGACTAGCGCCTACGAGCAGTACTTC,CASSRTSAYEQYF
TRBJ2-1,-,TRBV19,once,TGTGCCAGTCATGGGGATTTAGGAAACAATGAGCAGTTCTTC,CASHGDLGNNEQFF
TRBJ2-1,TRBD1,TRBV9,-,TGTGCCAGCAGCCCCTCGACAGGGGGCCGTTACAATGAGCAGTTCTTC,CASSPSTGGRYNEQFF
TRBJ2-7,TRBD1,TRBV6-7,-,TGTGCCAGCAGTAAGACCGACAGGGGTCGCCTGGGGTTCGAGCAGTACTTC,CASSKTDRGRLGFEQYF
TRBJ1-2,-,TRBV7-9,-,TGTGCCAGCAGCTCCGACAGTAACTATGGCTACACCTTC,CASSSDSNYGYTF
TRBJ2-1,TRBD2,TRBV6-1,-,TGTGCCAGCAGCGGGACTAGCCATATCAATGAGCAGTTCTTC,CASSGTSHINEQFF
TRBJ2-1,TRBD1,TRBV19,-,TGTGCCAGTAGTCCGAGAGAGGGGGCGGCCTACAATGAGCAGTTCTTC,CASSPREGAAYNEQFF
TRBJ1-5,-,TRBV5-6,-,TGTGCCAGCAGCTTTTCCGCGGTTAGTCAGCCCCAGCATTTT,CASSFSAVSQPQHF
TRBJ2-7,-,TRBV27,-,TGTGCCAGCAGTCTAAGGGGCTGGGGAGAGGTCGACGAGCAGTACTTC,CASSLRGWGEVDEQYF
TRBJ1-1,TRBD1,TRBV4-1,-,TGCGCCAGCAGCCAAGCCTGGACAGGGGCAATCACTGAAGCTTTCTTT,CASSQAWTGAITEAFF
TRBJ2-7,TRBD1,TRBV19,-,TGTGCCAGTAGCCAGGGGGCGGCCTACGAGCAGTACTTC,CASSQGAAYEQYF
TRBJ2-1,TRBD2,TRBV11-2,once,TGTGCCAGCAGCTCAATAGCGGGAGTACCCGACAATGAGCAGTTCTTC,CASSSIAGVPDNEQFF
TRBJ2-3,-,TRBV5-4,-,TGTGCCAGCAGCTTGGCGGTAGCGGAGGCAGATACGCAGTATTTT,CASSLAVAEADTQYF
TRBJ2-7,TRBD1,TRBV29-1,-,TGCAGCGTTGAGACAGGGGTTACCTACGAGCAGTACTTC,CSVETGVTYEQYF
TRBJ1-4,-,TRBV30,-,TGTGCCTGGAACAAGGCAACTAATGAAAAACTGTTTTTT,CAWNKATNEKLFF
TRBJ1-4,-,TRBV19,-,TGTGCCAGTACCGTGGGAACTAATGAAAAACTGTTTTTT,CASTVGTNEKLFF
TRBJ2-5,-,TRBV13,-,TGTGCCAGCAGCTTAGGTTTTAACCCGGCTCAAGAGACCCAGTACTTC,CASSLGFNPAQETQYF
TRBJ2-3,-,TRBV7-9,once,TGTGCCAGCGGGGTTAGCACAGATACGCAGTATTTT,CASGVSTDTQYF
TRBJ2-2,-,TRBV29-1,-,TGCAGCGTTGCCCAATCGTCCATCCCCTGGGGGGAGCTGTTTTTT,CSVAQSSIPWGELFF
TRBJ2-7,-,TRBV2,-,TGTGCCAGCAGTAGCCCCTACGAGCAGTACTTC,CASSSPYEQYF
TRBJ2-7,-,TRBV7-8,once,TGTGCCAGCAGCTTAGAGTCCCCCGAGCAGTACTTC,CASSLESPEQYF
TRBJ2-3,TRBD2,TRBV5-4,-,TGTGCCAGCAGCGACTCTAGCGGGAGTGTGACAGATACGCAGTATTTT,CASSDSSGSVTDTQYF
TRBJ2-5,-,TRBV5-4,-,TGTGCCAGCAGCTCAGGACAGCAAGAGACCCAGTACTTC,CASSSGQQETQYF
TRBJ2-7,TRBD1,TRBV10-3,-,TGTGCCACCAAAACGACAGGGGCGACATCCTACGAGCAGTACTTC,CATKTTGATSYEQYF
TRBJ2-3,TRBD1,TRBV7-6,-,TGTGCCAGCAGCTTCGGGACAGGGGAAGATACGCAGTATTTT,CASSFGTGEDTQYF